Listed here are 17 T cell receptor beta chains from one sample, sequenced in a study of blood T cell repertoires in COVID-19. Sequencing used immunoSEQ multiplex PCR; TCRdb keeps in-frame clones, though not all of them. The sample carries around 39,000 clones, about 85% recorded once. The sequenced material came from peripheral blood. These receptors were taken from a man at least 80 years old with active or convalescent COVID-19.

CDR3 residues: CASSQVTSYEKLFF. For the CDR3, the DNA is TGCGCCAGCAGCCAAGTCACTAGTTATGAAAAACTGTTTTTT. The rearrangement uses TRBV4-3 and TRBJ1-4, with D uncertain. The CDR3 runs to 14 residues. Germline V gene lookup returns CDR1 LGHNA and CDR2 YSLEER. Trimming removed 1 base from V and 6 bases from J, with 9 bases in between.

V is TRBV11-3 and J is TRBJ2-1, with D tentatively TRBD1 (7 bases). Germline V CDR1 and CDR2: SGHNT, YENEEA. The CDR3 is 19 amino acids. The V end was cut by 3 bases, the J end by 0 bases, with 21 bases between. CDR3 loop: CASSFGGQSASSSYNEQFF. The CDR3 nucleotides are TGTGCCAGCAGCTTCGGGGGACAGTCCGCTTCGAGCTCCTACAATGAGCAGTTCTTC.

The rearrangement links TRBV12-5 to TRBJ2-1; 7 positions agree with TRBD1. This CDR3 spans 17 amino acids. Looked up from germline, CDR1 is LGHNT and CDR2 is FRNRAP. V was pared by 7 bases and J by 4 bases, with 16 bases of the junction left unmatched. For the CDR3, the DNA is TGTGCTAGTGCCCCCGACACCGGGACAGCAATATACAATGAGCAGTTCTTC. Translated: CASAPDTGTAIYNEQFF.

CDR3 sequence reads: CASSLAARVETQYF. The CDR3 DNA sequence: TGTGCCAGCAGCTTAGCGGCCAGGGTGGAGACCCAGTACTTC. The chain joins TRBV7-9 to TRBJ2-5; weak D call: TRBD1 (5 bases). Germline loops: CDR1 SEHNR, CDR2 FQNEAQ (reference sequence). The CDR3 is made up of 14 amino acids. The germline V and J ends were trimmed by 0 bases and 5 bases, with 10 bases remaining between them.

The V gene is TRBV7-5, the J gene TRBJ2-5; the table's D call TRBD2 went unverified against the DNA. TRBV7-5 corresponds to a pseudogene. This CDR3 spans 18 amino acids. CDR3 residues: CARSFLQTIAGGPETQYF. The CDR3 bases are TGTGCCAGAAGCTTCTTGCAGACAATAGCGGGAGGGCCAGAGACCCAGTACTTC.

This clone showed up just once. The chain employs TRBV6-5 and TRBJ1-5; D remains unclear. V dropped 11 bases and J dropped 6 bases, with 17 bases sitting between them. This CDR3 contains 13 residues. Germline V gene data show CDR1 as MNHEY and CDR2 as SVGAGI. In nucleotides, the CDR3 is TGTGCCGTAATGCGGGGTTTAGGTCAGCCCCAGCATTTT. Translating it yields CAVMRGLGQPQHF.

This chain links TRBV3-1 (or the pseudogene TRBV3-2) with TRBJ2-5; 7 nucleotides agree with TRBD2. CDR1 is LGHDT and CDR2 is YNNKEL in the germline V gene (reference sequence). This CDR3 region has 14 residues. Trimming took 2 bases from V and 5 from J; bases not matched to a gene: 5. CDR3 bases: TGTGCCAGCAGCCAATGCGGGAGTGCGGAGACCCAGTACTTC. Translated, it gives CASSQCGSAETQYF.

The rearrangement uses TRBV27 and TRBJ1-4; D might be TRBD1 (5 bases). The CDR3 totals 13 residues. The germline V gene encodes CDR1 MNHEY and CDR2 SMNVEV (reference sequence). V lost 3 bases and J 7 bases, leaving 9 bases between the germline ends. CDR3 sequence reads: CASSFSGFEKLFF. The CDR3 coding sequence is TGTGCCAGCAGTTTTTCAGGGTTTGAAAAACTGTTTTTT. Full variable domain (rest looked up from reference TRBV27 and TRBJ1-4): EAQVTQNPRYLITVTGKKLTVTCSQNMNHEYMSWYRQDPGLGLRQIYYSMNVEVTDKGDVPEGYKVSRKEKRNFPLILESPSPNQTSLYFCASSFSGFEKLFFGSGTQLSVL.

This rearrangement joins TRBV6-2 or TRBV6-3 to TRBJ2-3; 7 nucleotides align to TRBD2. The CDR3 has 15 amino acids. V shed 4 bases, J shed 0 bases, and the junction held 4 bases outside the gene matches. Per germline, CDR1 MNHEY and CDR2 SVGEGT. Here the CDR3 reads CASSFSGQSTDTQYF. The CDR3 region has the DNA TGTGCCAGCAGTTTTAGCGGGCAGAGCACAGATACGCAGTATTTT.

The chain combines TRBV5-6 with TRBJ2-7; weak D call: TRBD2 (5 bases). Trimming took off 4 bases at V and 2 bases at J, with 13 bases between the two ends. The germline V gene encodes CDR1 SGHDT and CDR2 YYEEEE. The CDR3 runs to 14 residues. CDR3: CASSKPGGPYEQYF. The CDR3 DNA reads TGTGCCAGCAGCAAACCGGGCGGGCCCTACGAGCAGTACTTC. The full variable domain, rest sourced from reference TRBV5-6 and TRBJ2-7, is DAGVTQSPTHLIKTRGQQVTLRCSPKSGHDTVSWYQQALGQGPQFIFQYYEEEERQRGNFPDRFSGHQFPNYSSELNVNALLLGDSALYLCASSKPGGPYEQYFGPGTRLTVT.

This chain joins TRBV11-3 and TRBJ2-2; no definite D call. Trimming pared 4 bases from V and 3 bases from J, leaving 9 bases between. Germline V gene data show CDR1 as SGHNT and CDR2 as YENEEA. The CDR3 length is 14 residues. CDR3 amino acids: CASSSSPDTGELFF. In DNA, the CDR3 is TGTGCCAGCAGCTCTAGTCCGGACACCGGGGAGCTGTTTTTT.

V is TRBV2 and J is TRBJ1-5, with D tentatively TRBD1 (5 bases). V lost 7 bases and J lost 2, with 12 bases in between. The CDR3 length is 14 residues. Germline CDR1 is SNHLY and CDR2 is FYNNEI. CDR3 sequence (DNA): TGTGCCAGCACGAAGGGGAATGGCAATCAGCCCCAGCATTTT. It codes for CASTKGNGNQPQHF.

CDR3: CASSQETGVSASGYTF. The CDR3 DNA is TGCGCCAGCAGCCAAGAGACAGGGGTTTCTGCGAGCGGCTACACCTTC. The J gene is TRBJ1-2, the V gene TRBV4-1; 8 bases are shared with TRBD1. The germline V gene encodes CDR1 MGHRA and CDR2 YSYEKL. The CDR3 covers 16 residues. V dropped 0 bases and J dropped 8; count of bases not matched to a gene: 11.

The chain joins TRBV11-2 to TRBJ1-1; no definite D call. Per the germline V gene, CDR1 is SGHAT and CDR2 is FQNNGV. The V and J ends lost 4 bases and 1 base respectively, with 13 bases between them. The CDR3 covers 15 residues. The CDR3 region is CASSSKAASNTEAFF. The DNA for the CDR3 is TGTGCCAGCAGCTCAAAGGCGGCTTCGAACACTGAAGCTTTCTTT.

The rearrangement links TRBV7-7 to TRBJ1-4, with 7 positions matching TRBD1. The V segment lost 1 base and the J segment 8 bases; nucleotides outside the gene matches: 7. Germline V gene data show CDR1 as SSHAT and CDR2 as FNYEAQ (reference sequence). The CDR3 is 15 residues long. The CDR3 DNA reads TGTGCCAGCAGCTTAGGGGGACAGACCTTCGAAAAACTGTTTTTT. Residues: CASSLGGQTFEKLFF.

The V gene is TRBV11-3, the J gene TRBJ2-1; D is undetermined. V lost 5 bases, J lost 5 bases, and 7 bases lay in between. In germline, CDR1 is SGHNT, CDR2 YENEEA. The CDR3 runs to 12 residues. CDR3 DNA: TGTGCCAGCAGCAGAAACAACAATGAGCAGTTCTTC. It encodes CASSRNNNEQFF.

The gene calls are TRBV6-5 and TRBJ2-1, with no clear D. There are 11 residues in the CDR3. The ends were cut back, 2 bases at V and 16 bases at J, with 12 bases in the middle. Per the germline V gene, CDR1 is MNHEY and CDR2 is SVGAGI. The CDR3 spells CASSYQESQFF. In nucleotides, the CDR3 is TGTGCCAGCAGTTACCAAGAGTCGCAATTCTTC.